The 30 T cell receptor beta chains given below trace back to one sample, sequenced in a study of CD8 T cells in ankylosing spondylitis. TCRdb recomputed calls from the 5' RACE reads with MiXCR, one row per CDR3 protein. The sample yields around 90,000 distinct CDR3 sequences, more than 25% seen once. Sequenced material: blood, either unsorted or a sorted T cell fraction (not recorded which). The source of these receptors is a male donor with ankylosing spondylitis or in good health (not recorded which).

This chain connects TRBV27 to TRBJ1-2, with D perhaps TRBD1 (6 bases). V was trimmed by 8 bases and J by 2 bases, leaving 9 bases between them. This CDR3 contains 12 residues. Germline loops: CDR1 MNHEY, CDR2 SMNVEV (reference sequence). The CDR3 region is CASLQGNYGYTF. DNA for the CDR3: TGTGCCAGCCTCCAGGGGAACTATGGCTACACCTTC.

Many counts were recorded for this clonotype. The chain carries TRBV5-1 and TRBJ2-1; 7 bases are a match to TRBD1. The junction had 14 bases not matched to a gene; V was cut back by 0 bases and J by 14 bases. The germline CDR1 and CDR2 sequences are SGHRS and YFSETQ. The CDR3 is 15 amino acids. The CDR3 here is CASSLAGTVQRGEFF. The CDR3 nucleotides read TGCGCCAGCAGCTTGGCCGGGACAGTTCAACGGGGAGAGTTCTTC.

The chain has TRBV5-1 and TRBJ1-6, with D perhaps TRBD1 (5 bases). V gave up 2 bases and J gave up 5 bases, with 8 bases separating them. Germline V CDR1 and CDR2: SGHRS, YFSETQ. There are 14 residues in the CDR3. This CDR3 reads CASSLEGNNSPLHF. In nucleotides, the CDR3 is TGCGCCAGCAGCTTAGAGGGGAATAATTCACCCCTCCACTTT.

The J gene is TRBJ2-5, the V gene TRBV18; 8 bases match TRBD1. From germline, CDR1 is KGHSH and CDR2 LQKENI. CDR3 length: 13 amino acids. Trimming at V came to 3 bases and at J to 5 bases, leaving 2 bases not matched to a gene. CDR3 loop: CASSPTGAETQYF. Here the CDR3 DNA reads TGTGCCAGCTCACCGACAGGGGCGGAGACCCAGTACTTC.

V is TRBV3-1 and J is TRBJ2-1; the D is unclear. Germline-derived CDR1 and CDR2 are LGHDT and YNNKEL (reference sequence). CDR3 length equals 12 residues. V was trimmed by 1 base and J by 9 bases, leaving 7 bases between them. CDR3 sequence: CASSQARREQFF. The CDR3 DNA is TGTGCCAGCAGCCAAGCTCGGCGTGAGCAGTTCTTC.

The CDR3 region has the DNA TGTGCCAGCAGCTACGACGGACTCTATAATTCACCCCTCCACTTT. Amino acid sequence: CASSYDGLYNSPLHF. The chain links TRBV5-5 to TRBJ1-6; D is undetermined. Trimming stripped 3 bases from V and 3 bases from J, with 10 bases between. The CDR3 is 15 amino acids. CDR1 is SGHKS, CDR2 YYEKEE, per germline (reference sequence).

This chain joins TRBV29-1 and TRBJ2-3; D is possibly TRBD1 (5 bases). The V gene lost 4 bases and the J gene lost 3 bases, with 8 bases spanning the gap. CDR1 and CDR2 from the germline V gene are SQVTM and ANQGSEA. CDR3 length: 12 residues. CDR3: CSVVQGTDTQYF. CDR3 DNA sequence: TGCAGCGTTGTCCAGGGAACAGATACGCAGTATTTT.

J is TRBJ2-5 and V is TRBV5-1, with 7 positions matching TRBD1. CDR3 length: 13 residues. Trimming at V came to 7 bases and at J to 3 bases, leaving 6 bases not matched to a gene. The germline CDR1 and CDR2 sequences are SGHRS and YFSETQ. The CDR3, as DNA: TGCGCCAGCGCCGGGACAGTCGAAGAGACCCAGTACTTC. It encodes CASAGTVEETQYF.

V gene TRBV7-6 combines with J gene TRBJ1-1; no clear D gene. V lost 2 bases to trimming and J lost 3 bases, with 7 bases between them. The CDR3 runs to 13 residues. Germline lookup yields CDR1 SGHVS and CDR2 FNYEAQ. The CDR3 DNA reads TGTGCCAGCAGCTTACGAACCGACACTGAAGCTTTCTTT. Its translation: CASSLRTDTEAFF.

This clonotype was seen a handful of times. The chain combines TRBV20-1 with TRBJ2-2; the match to TRBD2 covers 8 bases. This CDR3 is 16 amino acids long. With V trimmed by 4 bases and J by 6 bases, 13 bases remained unmatched. CDR1 DFQATT and CDR2 SNEGSKA come from the germline V gene (reference sequence). CDR3 in amino acids: CSATSGGGAVAGELFF. The CDR3 DNA follows: TGCAGTGCTACGTCGGGGGGGGGAGCGGTTGCCGGGGAGCTGTTTTTT.

The chain couples TRBV5-5 to TRBJ1-4, with 7 bases identical to TRBD1. The V segment lost 4 bases and the J segment 8 bases; nucleotides outside the gene matches: 11. The CDR3 consists of 15 residues. Germline CDR1 and CDR2: SGHKS and YYEKEE (reference sequence). The CDR3 loop reads CASSVTGVSTEKLFF. CDR3 sequence (DNA): TGTGCCAGCAGCGTCACAGGGGTGTCTACAGAAAAACTGTTTTTT.

CDR3 residues: CASAGTSASYEQYV. In DNA, the CDR3 is TGTGCCAGCGCCGGGACTAGCGCCTCCTACGAGCAGTACGTC. The chain recombines TRBV10-3 with TRBJ2-7; 10 bases fit TRBD2. Germline V gives CDR1 ENHRY, CDR2 SYGVKD. This CDR3 has 14 amino acids. Unmatched junction bases numbered 6, after V lost 10 bases and J lost 0 bases.

This clonotype was picked up one time. As DNA, the CDR3 is TGTGCCAGCTCTACCGGGGGGGACGGAACAGATACGCAGTATTTT. This encodes CASSTGGDGTDTQYF. V gene TRBV18 combines with J gene TRBJ2-3, with 8 nucleotides matching TRBD2. Germline CDR1 KGHSH, CDR2 LQKENI. V lost 6 bases, J lost 3 bases, and 8 bases stayed unmatched. The length of the CDR3 is 15 residues.

Of note for this clonotype: A much larger clone lies a single base off, so this may be a read error. This chain connects TRBV20-1 to TRBJ2-2; TRBD2 agrees at 9 bases. CDR3 length: 17 amino acids. V gave up 6 bases and J gave up 2 bases; unmatched junction bases: 13. Germline V CDR1 and CDR2: DFQATT, SNEGSKA (reference sequence). The CDR3 is CSATAVAGVTNTGELFF. The CDR3 DNA follows: TGCAGTGCAACCGCAGTAGCGGGAGTAACAAACACCGGGGAGCTGTTTTTT.

The chain joins TRBV7-7 to TRBJ2-3, with D perhaps TRBD2 (6 bases). Germline assignment: CDR1 SSHAT and CDR2 FNYEAQ (reference sequence). CDR3 length equals 15 residues. Trimming took off 5 bases at V and 0 bases at J, with 12 bases between the two ends. The CDR3 loop is CASSPSGPSTDTQYF. The CDR3 DNA follows: TGTGCCAGCAGCCCGAGCGGGCCGAGCACAGATACGCAGTATTTT. Combining the CDR3 with reference TRBV7-7 and TRBJ2-3 gives the whole variable domain GAGVSQSPRYKVTKRGQDVTLRCDPISSHATLYWYQQALGQGPEFLTYFNYEAQPDKSGLPSDRFSAERPEGSISTLTIQRTEQRDSAMYRCASSPSGPSTDTQYFGPGTRLTVL.

This clonotype was seen only a few times. The rearrangement joins TRBV29-1 to TRBJ1-1, with TRBD1 as a possible D gene (5 bases). CDR3 length: 15 residues. V lost 7 bases to trimming and J lost 4 bases, with 22 bases between them. Germline CDR1 is SQVTM and CDR2 is ANQGSEA. CDR3 residues: CSGGRLRGRVTEAFF. In DNA form, the CDR3 reads TGCAGCGGGGGGAGACTCCGGGGAAGGGTCACTGAAGCTTTCTTT.

This clonotype was found many times. The CDR3 sequence: CASSSAGTINEQFF. In DNA, the CDR3 is TGTGCCAGCAGTAGCGCCGGGACTATAAATGAGCAGTTCTTC. The chain joins TRBV6-1 to TRBJ2-1; the match to TRBD2 covers 7 bases. Germline V gene data show CDR1 as MNHNS and CDR2 as SASEGT. V shed 5 bases and J 7 bases; nucleotides not matched to a gene: 8. This CDR3 is 14 amino acids long.

The V and J genes are TRBV5-1 and TRBJ2-7, with 7 bases fitting TRBD2. The CDR3 contains 15 residues. Germline CDR1 is SGHRS and CDR2 is YFSETQ. After removal of 4 bases from V and 2 bases from J, the junction contained 9 bases not matched to a gene. The CDR3 loop reads CASSAGLTEPYEQYF. The DNA of the CDR3 is TGCGCCAGCAGCGCGGGACTAACTGAACCCTACGAGCAGTACTTC.

This clonotype was found a few times. V usage is TRBV5-1 and J usage is TRBJ1-2; D call uncertain. The V end lost 0 bases, the J end lost 4 bases, and 13 bases lay between the germline ends. The CDR3 contains 15 residues. The germline V gene encodes CDR1 SGHRS and CDR2 YFSETQ. DNA for the CDR3: TGCGCCAGCAGCTTGGGGGTTTCCGCGGCCTATGGCTACACCTTC. Residues: CASSLGVSAAYGYTF.

In this sample, this clonotype turned up many times. The chain joins TRBV12-3 or TRBV12-4 to TRBJ1-6; no clear D gene. The CDR3 totals 14 residues. V was trimmed by 4 bases and J by 2 bases, leaving 6 bases between them. In nucleotides, the CDR3 is TGTGCCAGCAGTTCCCAGGCCTATAATTCACCCCTCCACTTT. Translating it yields CASSSQAYNSPLHF.

The genes are TRBV28 and TRBJ1-5; the D gene is possibly TRBD1 (5 bases). Trimming took off 2 bases at V and 6 bases at J, with 14 bases between the two ends. CDR1 is MDHEN and CDR2 is SYDVKM in the germline V gene. The CDR3 length is 15 residues. The CDR3 protein is CASSLIPGGSQPQHF. The CDR3 DNA sequence: TGTGCCAGCAGTTTAATCCCGGGGGGAAGTCAGCCCCAGCATTTT.

V and J are TRBV15 and TRBJ2-5; weak D call: TRBD2 (5 bases). CDR1 is LNHNV, CDR2 YYDKDF, per germline (reference sequence). Trimming stripped 3 bases from V and 3 bases from J, with 5 bases between. This CDR3 contains 12 residues. CDR3 region: CATSRGEETQYF. The CDR3 nucleotides are TGTGCCACCAGCAGGGGAGAAGAGACCCAGTACTTC.

In DNA, the CDR3 is TGTGCCAGCAGCCGCCCGTCTAGCAGGTCCGGGGAGCTGTTTTTT. As protein: CASSRPSSRSGELFF. This chain joins TRBV3-1 and TRBJ2-2; D might be TRBD2 (5 bases). The CDR3 has 15 amino acids. V was cut by 4 bases and J by 6 bases, with 15 bases left in between. Germline assignment: CDR1 LGHDT and CDR2 YNNKEL (reference sequence).

V is TRBV5-1 and J is TRBJ2-1; D is unclear. Trimming took 6 bases from V and 2 from J, leaving 18 bases between them. Germline CDR1 reads SGHRS; CDR2 reads YFSETQ. The CDR3 totals 16 residues. The CDR3 reads CASTPEGQRPYNEQFF. In DNA, the CDR3 is TGCGCCAGCACCCCGGAAGGGCAGAGACCCTACAATGAGCAGTTCTTC.

This clonotype occurred many times. The chain has TRBV7-3 and TRBJ2-3; D is perhaps TRBD2 (6 bases). The CDR3 has 15 amino acids. CDR1 SGHTA and CDR2 FQGTGA come from the germline V gene. Trimming removed 8 bases at V and 2 bases at J, with 17 bases between. This chain's CDR3 is CASGAAAGITDTQYF. DNA of the CDR3: TGTGCCAGCGGGGCCGCGGCGGGGATCACAGATACGCAGTATTTT.

The chain employs TRBV20-1 and TRBJ2-5, with unresolved D. CDR1 is DFQATT, CDR2 SNEGSKA, per germline (reference sequence). V was pared by 1 base and J by 5 bases, with 20 bases between. The length of the CDR3 is 16 residues. CDR3 amino acids: CSARAIWAKVGETQYF. CDR3 DNA sequence: TGCAGTGCTAGAGCTATTTGGGCCAAAGTAGGGGAGACCCAGTACTTC.

The chain couples TRBV20-1 to TRBJ1-6; 8 bases line up with TRBD1. The CDR3 has 14 amino acids. The germline V gene encodes CDR1 DFQATT and CDR2 SNEGSKA (reference sequence). Unmatched junction bases numbered 5, after V lost 3 bases and J lost 7 bases. The CDR3 coding sequence is TGCAGTGCTAGTTTGGGACAGGAGAATTCACCCCTCCACTTT. The encoded protein is CSASLGQENSPLHF.

This clonotype turned up a few times. The chain has TRBV11-2 and TRBJ2-1, with 7 nucleotides matching TRBD2. The CDR3 totals 14 residues. V lost 5 bases to trimming and J lost 5 bases; unmatched junction nucleotides: 6. The germline V gene has CDR1 SGHAT and CDR2 FQNNGV. The CDR3 reads CASSMSGIHNEQFF. The CDR3 coding sequence is TGTGCCAGCAGCATGAGCGGGATTCACAATGAGCAGTTCTTC.

This chain joins TRBV5-1 and TRBJ2-3; no clear D. This CDR3 has 13 amino acids. V was pared by 3 bases and J by 6 bases, with 11 bases between. CDR1 and CDR2 (germline): SGHRS, YFSETQ. The CDR3 DNA follows: TGCGCCAGCAGCTCCCCGGATTCGGATACGCAGTATTTT. Its protein product is CASSSPDSDTQYF.

This clonotype has only a few counts. This sequence joins TRBV20-1 and TRBJ2-1; the D is unclear. V gave up 3 bases and J gave up 7 bases, with 19 bases separating them. This CDR3 spans 15 amino acids. The germline gives CDR1 DFQATT, CDR2 SNEGSKA (reference sequence). The CDR3 spells CSASPTGPDTNEQFF. DNA of the CDR3: TGCAGTGCTAGTCCCACGGGCCCCGATACGAATGAGCAGTTCTTC.